This is a list of T cell receptor beta chains from one sample in a study of T cell responses to AZD1222 COVID-19 vaccine. The protocol was immunoSEQ multiplex PCR, while the TCRdb copy is restricted to in-frame clones and leaves out a portion. The sample yields around 140,000 clones, 90% seen once. The sample here was peripheral blood, taken on day 0 of AZD1222 vaccination. All receptors come from an adult in good health. CDR3s include the opening cysteine and the closing phenylalanine or tryptophan. Fields, in order: clone size, CDR3 length, J gene, D gene, V gene, CDR3 DNA, CDR3 protein. The D gene is left open where the match is weak. Clone size, where shown, is once, few, many, or a class for clones that have expanded.

size: NA
length: 16
J: TRBJ1-6
D: NA
V: TRBV21-1
DNA: TGTGCCAGCAGCAGGGGGAAGGGAGCGGGCAATTCACCCCTCCACTTT
CDR3: CASSRGKGAGNSPLHF

size: once
length: 13
J: TRBJ1-1
D: NA
V: TRBV9
DNA: TGTGCCAGCAGCGCCCAGAGCCGTACTGAAGCTTTCTTT
CDR3: CASSAQSRTEAFF

size: NA
length: 16
J: TRBJ2-3
D: TRBD2
V: TRBV27
DNA: TGTGCCAGCAGTCTGGGACTAGCGGGGGCTACAGATACGCAGTATTTT
CDR3: CASSLGLAGATDTQYF

size: NA
length: 12
J: TRBJ1-2
D: NA
V: TRBV30
DNA: TGTGCCTGGAGTGTACGCAGCTATGGCTACACCTTC
CDR3: CAWSVRSYGYTF

size: NA
length: 16
J: TRBJ2-2
D: TRBD1
V: TRBV11-2
DNA: TGTGCCAGCAGCTTAGAGACAGGGGTCCACACCGGGGAGCTGTTTTTT
CDR3: CASSLETGVHTGELFF

size: NA
length: 18
J: TRBJ2-6
D: NA
V: TRBV27
DNA: TGTGCCAGCAGTTTTAAGGGGGGTGACGGCCCTGGGGCCAACGTCCTGACTTTC
CDR3: CASSFKGGDGPGANVLTF

size: NA
length: 12
J: TRBJ1-2
D: NA
V: TRBV7-2
DNA: TGTGCCAGCAGCTTAAGAGACTATGGCTACACCTTC
CDR3: CASSLRDYGYTF

size: NA
length: 14
J: TRBJ2-7
D: NA
V: TRBV19
DNA: TGTGCCAGTAGTATGTCCGGGCAGGTCATAAAGCGGTACTTC
CDR3: CASSMSGQVIKRYF

size: NA
length: 17
J: TRBJ1-4
D: NA
V: TRBV6-1
DNA: TGTGCCAGCAGTGAAATGGGGGCCTGGTTCCTCAATGAAAAACTGTTTTTT
CDR3: CASSEMGAWFLNEKLFF

size: NA
length: 16
J: TRBJ2-7
D: NA
V: TRBV21-1
DNA: TGTGCCAGCAGCAAAGAGAAGAGTAGCGGGATTGACGAGCAGTACTTC
CDR3: CASSKEKSSGIDEQYF

size: NA
length: 14
J: TRBJ2-7
D: TRBD1
V: TRBV19
DNA: TGTGCCAGTAGTTCCGGGACAGGGGGCTACGAGCAGTACTTC
CDR3: CASSSGTGGYEQYF

size: NA
length: 13
J: TRBJ1-4
D: NA
V: TRBV9
DNA: TGTGCCAGCAGCGTAGGTTATCGGGAAAAACTGTTTTTT
CDR3: CASSVGYREKLFF

size: NA
length: 15
J: TRBJ1-6
D: TRBD1
V: TRBV30
DNA: TGTGCCTGCTACAGGGGACCCATTTATAATTCACCCCTCCACTTT
CDR3: CACYRGPIYNSPLHF

size: NA
length: 16
J: TRBJ1-2
D: NA
V: TRBV19
DNA: TGTGCCAGTAGTATGTCGGACAGCCATAGGTCCTATGGCTACACCTTC
CDR3: CASSMSDSHRSYGYTF

size: NA
length: 15
J: TRBJ2-6
D: NA
V: TRBV19
DNA: TGTGCCAGTAGTATAGGCCAGTCTGGGGCCAACGTCCTGACTTTC
CDR3: CASSIGQSGANVLTF

size: few
length: 15
J: TRBJ1-4
D: TRBD1
V: TRBV4-2
DNA: TGTGCCAGCAGCCAAGACGCGACAGGGTATGAAAAACTGTTTTTT
CDR3: CASSQDATGYEKLFF

size: once
length: 15
J: TRBJ1-3
D: TRBD1
V: TRBV5-4
DNA: TGTGCCAGCAGCTTGCAAGGGGGCTCGGGAAACACCATATATTTT
CDR3: CASSLQGGSGNTIYF

size: once
length: 16
J: TRBJ1-3
D: NA
V: TRBV9
DNA: TGTGCCAGCAGCGTAGACTTCAGATCCTCTGGAAACACCATATATTTT
CDR3: CASSVDFRSSGNTIYF

size: NA
length: 14
J: TRBJ2-7
D: NA
V: TRBV19
DNA: TGTGCCAGTAGTGCGGGGGCGGCGACCTACGAGCAGTACTTC
CDR3: CASSAGAATYEQYF

size: once
length: 15
J: TRBJ2-7
D: NA
V: TRBV28
DNA: TGTGCCAGCAGTTTAATGGGGAAGTCCTCCTACGAGCAGTACTTC
CDR3: CASSLMGKSSYEQYF

size: NA
length: 14
J: TRBJ2-7
D: NA
V: TRBV7-3
DNA: TGTGCCAGCAGCTTAACCGCTAGCGACTACGAGCAGTACTTC
CDR3: CASSLTASDYEQYF

size: NA
length: 15
J: TRBJ2-1
D: NA
V: TRBV19
DNA: TGTGCCAGTAGTGTTGACAGGAGCTCCTACAATGAGCAGTTCTTC
CDR3: CASSVDRSSYNEQFF

size: once
length: 14
J: TRBJ1-2
D: NA
V: TRBV28
DNA: TGTGCCAGCACTGGGCCGGCAGGGGTCTATGGCTACACCTTC
CDR3: CASTGPAGVYGYTF

size: NA
length: 14
J: TRBJ1-2
D: TRBD1
V: TRBV5-4
DNA: TGTGCCAGCAGCATCCAGGGGGGCGGCTATGGCTACACCTTC
CDR3: CASSIQGGGYGYTF

size: NA
length: 14
J: TRBJ1-1
D: NA
V: TRBV27
DNA: TGTGCCAGCAGTTTTGGGAGGGGGTGGACTGAAGCTTTCTTT
CDR3: CASSFGRGWTEAFF

size: once
length: 16
J: TRBJ1-3
D: NA
V: TRBV4-2
DNA: TGTGCCAGCAGCCAAGATGGGGGGATCGGGGGAAACACCATATATTTT
CDR3: CASSQDGGIGGNTIYF

size: NA
length: 16
J: TRBJ2-7
D: TRBD1
V: TRBV19
DNA: TGTGCCAGTAGTTTAACCGGGACAGGGGGAGCCTACGAGCAGTACTTC
CDR3: CASSLTGTGGAYEQYF

size: NA
length: 16
J: TRBJ2-7
D: TRBD2
V: TRBV6-2/TRBV6-3
DNA: TGTGCCAGCAGTTACAGGCGGGGGACTCTTCCCTACGAGCAGTACTTC
CDR3: CASSYRRGTLPYEQYF

size: NA
length: 19
J: TRBJ1-4
D: TRBD1
V: TRBV3-1/TRBV3-2
DNA: TGTGCCAGCAGCCAAGAACTGAGATTAAGCGGGACAGGTAGGGGAAAACTGTTTTTT
CDR3: CASSQELRLSGTGRGKLFF

size: NA
length: 14
J: TRBJ2-1
D: NA
V: TRBV5-1
DNA: TGCGCCAGCAGCCCTGGTCTCCCCGGGGATGAGCAGTTCTTC
CDR3: CASSPGLPGDEQFF

size: NA
length: 15
J: TRBJ1-2
D: NA
V: TRBV28
DNA: TGTGCCAGCAGGCCACCCCAGGGGCTCTGGTATGGCTACACCTTC
CDR3: CASRPPQGLWYGYTF

size: NA
length: 16
J: TRBJ2-2
D: TRBD2
V: TRBV6-5
DNA: TGTGCCAGCAGTTACCGGACTAGCGGGAACCCCGGGGAGCTGTTTTTT
CDR3: CASSYRTSGNPGELFF

size: NA
length: 13
J: TRBJ1-1
D: NA
V: TRBV29-1
DNA: TGCAGCGCCGTGATGGCACGGTACACTGAAGCTTTCTTT
CDR3: CSAVMARYTEAFF

size: NA
length: 16
J: TRBJ2-2
D: TRBD1
V: TRBV5-8
DNA: TGTGCCAGCAGCTCGGCGACAGGGAGGAACACCGGGGAGCTGTTTTTT
CDR3: CASSSATGRNTGELFF

size: NA
length: 16
J: TRBJ1-6
D: NA
V: TRBV6-5
DNA: TGTGCCAGCAGTTACAGCGGACTACAAAAAAATTCACCCCTCCACTTT
CDR3: CASSYSGLQKNSPLHF

size: NA
length: 16
J: TRBJ2-7
D: NA
V: TRBV19
DNA: TGTGCCAGTAGTAAGGGACCGGGTGGAGGGATCCACGAGCAGTACTTC
CDR3: CASSKGPGGGIHEQYF

size: NA
length: 14
J: TRBJ1-2
D: NA
V: TRBV15
DNA: TGTGCCACCAGCAGAGGCAGGGGAGGGTATGGCTACACCTTC
CDR3: CATSRGRGGYGYTF

size: NA
length: 14
J: TRBJ1-1
D: NA
V: TRBV4-1
DNA: TGCGCCAGCAGCCAAACGACAGGGAACACTGAAGCTTTCTTT
CDR3: CASSQTTGNTEAFF

size: NA
length: 16
J: TRBJ1-1
D: NA
V: TRBV19
DNA: TGTGCCAGTAGTCCCCCCTCTTGGTTCTTGAACACTGAAGCTTTCTTT
CDR3: CASSPPSWFLNTEAFF

size: NA
length: 14
J: TRBJ1-6
D: NA
V: TRBV6-4
DNA: TGTGCCAGCAGCTCGGGGGACGGAAATTCACCCCTCCACTTT
CDR3: CASSSGDGNSPLHF